These 4 T cell receptor beta chains were all obtained from the same sample, sequenced in a study of cytomegalovirus exposure and HLA in healthy donors. Primers: 60 Vbeta forward and 13 Jbeta reverse. TCRdb's table, derived via immunoSEQ multiplex PCR, lists solely in-frame clones and lacks some. The sample yields over 130,000 clones, 82% seen once. Source material: PBMCs. All receptors derive from a male donor in good health and CMV-seronegative.

This clone has just one count. This chain connects TRBV6-1 to TRBJ2-7; no reliable D call. The germline V gene encodes CDR1 MNHNS and CDR2 SASEGT. CDR3 length equals 16 residues. V was shortened by 4 bases and J by 1 base, with 17 bases between the two germline ends. CDR3 protein: CASSGTPTFSSYEQYF. CDR3 bases: TGTGCCAGCAGTGGAACTCCTACCTTCTCTTCCTACGAGCAGTACTTC.

CDR3 residues: CASSRLATFLPSANEQFF. The DNA for the CDR3 is TGTGCCAGCAGCAGGCTAGCAACCTTTCTTCCATCTGCCAATGAGCAGTTCTTC. This rearrangement joins TRBV9 to TRBJ2-1; possible D gene TRBD2, 5 bases. This CDR3 comprises 18 residues. Germline loops: CDR1 SGDLS, CDR2 YYNGEE. The V end was cut by 4 bases, the J end by 6 bases, with 26 bases between.

The CDR3 protein is CASSLAGGNNEQFF. DNA of the CDR3: TGCGCCAGCAGCTTAGCGGGAGGTAACAATGAGCAGTTCTTC. The chain combines TRBV5-1 with TRBJ2-1; TRBD2 matches at 9 bases. With V trimmed by 2 bases and J by 5 bases, 2 bases remained unmatched. There are 14 residues in the CDR3. From germline, CDR1 is SGHRS and CDR2 YFSETQ.

This chain uses TRBV6-5 with TRBJ2-7, with 7 bases that match TRBD2. This CDR3 has 16 residues. Germline V gene data show CDR1 as MNHEY and CDR2 as SVGAGI. J was trimmed by 3 bases and V by 0 bases; bases with no gene match: 8. The CDR3 loop reads CASSYSNSPGGYEQYF. CDR3 nucleotides: TGTGCCAGCAGTTACTCGAATTCTCCGGGAGGCTACGAGCAGTACTTC.